A selection of T cell receptor beta chains follows, all from one sample in a study of blood T cell repertoires in COVID-19. Measured with immunoSEQ multiplex PCR; TCRdb has only the in-frame clones, and not every one. This sample has 200,000 to 250,000 clones, with about 82% found just once. Material: peripheral blood. These TCRs come from an older woman with active or convalescent COVID-19. CDR3s include the opening cysteine and the closing phenylalanine or tryptophan. The order of the fields is J gene, CDR3 length, clone size, D gene, V gene, CDR3 protein, CDR3 DNA. D genes are given only for firm matches. Part of the rows lack a size; the others show once, few, many or a class for expanded clones.

TRBJ2-5 15 - TRBD2 TRBV5-1 CASSWALAGAETQYF TGCGCCAGCAGCTGGGCTCTAGCGGGAGCGGAGACCCAGTACTTC
TRBJ1-5 15 once TRBD1 TRBV23-1 CASSQSQGASQPQHF TGCGCCAGCAGTCAATCCCAGGGGGCGAGTCAGCCCCAGCATTTT
TRBJ2-1 15 - TRBD2 TRBV9 CASSLLAGGYNEQFF TGTGCCAGCAGCTTACTAGCGGGAGGATACAATGAGCAGTTCTTC
TRBJ2-3 15 - - TRBV20-1 CSASHSGGSGDTQYF TGCAGTGCCAGTCATTCAGGGGGGTCGGGGGATACGCAGTATTTT
TRBJ2-1 17 - - TRBV7-8 CASSLARRRQIRNEQFF TGTGCCAGCAGCTTAGCCCGACGGCGACAGATAAGGAATGAGCAGTTCTTC
TRBJ2-7 14 once TRBD1 TRBV28 CASSGPDRGPKQYF TGTGCCAGCAGCGGGCCGGACAGGGGGCCGAAGCAGTACTTC
TRBJ1-2 14 few - TRBV6-5 CASRDPGERVGYTF TGTGCCAGCAGGGATCCCGGGGAAAGGGTTGGCTACACCTTC
TRBJ2-3 17 - TRBD2 TRBV24-1 CATSAHGAGGLTDTQYF TGTGCCACCAGTGCCCATGGGGCGGGAGGGCTCACAGATACGCAGTATTTT
TRBJ1-3 18 - TRBD1 TRBV7-9 CASSLRTRQGTSGNTIYF TGTGCCAGCAGCCTCCGGACGAGACAGGGGACCTCTGGAAACACCATATATTTT
TRBJ2-1 14 - - TRBV11-3 CASSLDSVVTEQFF TGTGCCAGCAGCTTAGATTCGGTAGTTACTGAGCAGTTCTTC
TRBJ2-1 16 - TRBD2 TRBV4-2 CASSQVSAGNYNEQFF TGTGCCAGCAGCCAAGTATCAGCGGGAAACTACAATGAGCAGTTCTTC
TRBJ2-7 13 - TRBD2 TRBV29-1 CSVEEREAGEQYF TGCAGCGTTGAAGAGCGGGAGGCGGGGGAGCAGTACTTC
TRBJ2-6 18 - - TRBV19 CASSIKGSAVSGANVLTF TGTGCCAGTAGTATCAAGGGGTCAGCCGTCTCTGGGGCCAACGTCCTGACTTTC
TRBJ1-4 16 - - TRBV6-6 CASSYPFRQDNEKLFF TGTGCCAGCAGTTACCCCTTCCGGCAGGATAATGAAAAACTGTTTTTT
TRBJ1-2 14 - - TRBV9 CASSVAVRVYGYTF TGTGCCAGCAGCGTAGCGGTCAGGGTCTATGGCTACACCTTC
TRBJ1-2 13 - - TRBV19 CASSIPPTVGYTF TGTGCCAGTAGTATTCCTCCTACAGTGGGCTACACCTTC
TRBJ1-1 15 - - TRBV30 CAWSVAGLGSTEAFF TGTGCCTGGAGTGTCGCCGGACTTGGGAGCACTGAAGCTTTCTTT
TRBJ1-1 13 - - TRBV27 CASSLSLASEAFF TGTGCCAGCAGTTTATCGTTGGCCTCTGAAGCTTTCTTT
TRBJ2-3 13 - - TRBV30 CAWGDRGTDTQYF TGTGCCTGGGGGGACCGGGGGACAGATACGCAGTATTTT
TRBJ2-5 12 - - TRBV6-5 CASNEFQETQYF TGTGCCAGCAACGAGTTCCAAGAGACCCAGTACTTC
TRBJ2-7 13 - - TRBV13 CASSQGGAHEQYF TGTGCCAGCAGCCAGGGAGGAGCCCACGAGCAGTACTTC
TRBJ1-4 12 - - TRBV12-3/TRBV12-4 CASSLGGQMLFF TGTGCCAGCAGTTTAGGGGGGCAAATGCTGTTTTTT
TRBJ2-1 17 once TRBD1 TRBV6-4 CASSEVLGQGARNEQFF TGTGCCAGCAGTGAAGTGTTGGGACAGGGGGCTAGGAATGAGCAGTTCTTC